This T cell receptor beta chain comes out of a study of T cells in Graves' hyperthyroidism and ophthalmopathy. The source material, RNA transcripts, was used to amplify TCR beta CDR3 regions. First-round RT-PCR of the TCR CDR3 relied on the HTBI primer set. MiXCR was run by TCRdb on the multiplex PCR reads, yielding one entry per CDR3 protein. The table shows 340,000 or so distinct CDR3 sequences, with 15% to 20% occurring only once. Germline V gene data show CDR1 as MNHNS and CDR2 as SASEGT. V lost 5 bases to trimming and J lost 5 bases; unmatched junction nucleotides: 8. The CDR3 consists of 14 residues.

The sample was blood. The receptor was isolated from a woman in her forties or fifties with Graves' hyperthyroidism. The chain uses TRBV6-1 and TRBJ1-2; the match to TRBD1 covers 7 bases. CDR3: CASSRTRDSYGYTF. For the CDR3, the DNA is TGTGCCAGCAGTCGAACCCGGGACAGTTATGGCTACACCTTC.